These 22 T cell receptor beta chains were sequenced from one sample in a study of shared clonotypes between healthy human individuals. Sequencing was performed with immunoSEQ multiplex PCR; in TCRdb, only in-frame clones are kept and a portion is missing. The sample holds about 2.5 million clones; around 93% are singletons and the top ten take 0.37%. Sequencing was carried out using naive CD4+ T cells from PBMCs. Subset defined: CD45RA+ positively selected. The receptors derive from a young man in good health. Some clones in this sample may be carry-over from other donors' samples.

The chain joins TRBV7-2 to TRBJ1-2; no firm D call. The germline V gene has CDR1 SGHTA and CDR2 FQGNSA. The germline V and J ends were trimmed by 2 bases and 6 bases, with 4 bases remaining between them. The CDR3 is 11 residues long. The CDR3 DNA reads TGTGCCAGCAGCTTATTTGATGGCTACACCTTC. Protein sequence: CASSLFDGYTF.

The V gene is TRBV5-1, the J gene TRBJ2-2; D is ambiguous. Germline loops: CDR1 SGHRS, CDR2 YFSETQ. The CDR3 consists of 14 residues. The ends were cut back, 5 bases at V and 2 bases at J, with 10 bases in the middle. DNA of the CDR3: TGCGCCAGCAGTCTTGACCACAACACCGGGGAGCTGTTTTTT. It is translated as CASSLDHNTGELFF.

J is TRBJ1-1 and V is TRBV28, with a weak D call TRBD1 (6 bases). V gave up 7 bases and J gave up 4 bases, with 16 bases separating them. The CDR3 consists of 14 residues. From germline, CDR1 is MDHEN and CDR2 SYDVKM. The DNA of the CDR3 is TGTGCCAGCAAGACCTTGGGACATGGCACTGAAGCTTTCTTT. It codes for CASKTLGHGTEAFF.

This clone was counted a single time. The chain is built from TRBV4-3 and TRBJ2-4; the D gene is possibly TRBD2 (5 bases). Germline V gene data show CDR1 as LGHNA and CDR2 as YSLEER. V was clipped by 0 bases and J by 9 bases, with 9 bases between them. This CDR3 comprises 13 residues. CDR3 sequence reads: CASSQELVGIQYF. Here the CDR3 DNA reads TGCGCCAGCAGCCAAGAACTAGTCGGCATTCAGTACTTC.

The sample holds one count of this clone. Other DNA sequences within the sample encode an identical CDR3. J is TRBJ2-7 and V is TRBV7-3; TRBD2 might be the D (5 bases). V lost 2 bases and J lost 1, with 9 bases in between. Germline V CDR1 and CDR2: SGHTA, FQGTGA. CDR3 length: 14 amino acids. In DNA form, the CDR3 reads TGTGCCAGCAGCTTAGGACGGGGATCCTACGAGCAGTACTTC. Translating it yields CASSLGRGSYEQYF.

The genes are TRBV18 and TRBJ2-2, with D possibly TRBD1 on 6 matching bases. V was clipped by 6 bases and J by 5 bases, with 16 bases between them. Germline lookup yields CDR1 KGHSH and CDR2 LQKENI. This CDR3 has 15 residues. The CDR3 region is CASSPRTVKTGELFF. The DNA for the CDR3 is TGTGCCAGCTCGCCGCGGACAGTGAAGACCGGGGAGCTGTTTTTT.

The rearrangement uses TRBV2 and TRBJ2-2; 12 nucleotides align to TRBD2. CDR3 length: 16 amino acids. Trimming removed 5 bases from V and 0 bases from J; junction bases left unmatched: 1. Germline V lookup: CDR1 SNHLY, CDR2 FYNNEI. CDR3 DNA: TGTGCCAGCAGTAGGACTAGCGGGACGAACACCGGGGAGCTGTTTTTT. Translation gives CASSRTSGTNTGELFF.

This chain uses TRBV18 with TRBJ1-3; a weak D match, TRBD1 (6 bases). The CDR3 extends over 14 amino acids. Germline V lookup: CDR1 KGHSH, CDR2 LQKENI. Between the trimmed V and J ends, which lost 6 bases and 5 bases, there was a span of 14 bases. The CDR3 reads CASSTRDTRNTIYF. CDR3 coding DNA: TGTGCCAGCTCCACCCGGGACACCCGAAACACCATATATTTT.

The chain links TRBV7-7 to TRBJ2-5, with a tentative D call TRBD1 (6 bases). The CDR3 consists of 15 residues. Deletions cut 4 bases from V and 6 bases from J, with 18 bases between. Germline V gene lookup returns CDR1 SSHAT and CDR2 FNYEAQ (reference sequence). CDR3 in amino acids: CASSSNTGLSKTQYF. The CDR3 DNA follows: TGTGCCAGCAGCTCGAATACAGGGTTATCCAAGACCCAGTACTTC.

The J gene is TRBJ2-1, the V gene TRBV28; D unclear. Trimming took off 5 bases at V and 7 bases at J, with 15 bases between the two ends. This CDR3 is built from 14 residues. Germline CDR1 reads MDHEN; CDR2 reads SYDVKM. The CDR3 DNA sequence: TGTGCCAGCAGTCCGCCCCACGATTTAAATGAGCAGTTCTTC. It codes for CASSPPHDLNEQFF.

V gene TRBV7-2 combines with J gene TRBJ2-1; the D gene is possibly TRBD1 (6 bases). This CDR3 contains 15 residues. Trimming took off 1 base at V and 5 bases at J, with 12 bases between the two ends. CDR1 SGHTA and CDR2 FQGNSA come from the germline V gene. The CDR3 DNA reads as TGTGCCAGCAGCTTAGGGCCCAGGGGCGACAATGAGCAGTTCTTC. This gives the protein CASSLGPRGDNEQFF.

The CDR3 spells CASSLEYGGLRAYNEQFF. The CDR3 nucleotides read TGCGCCAGCAGCTTGGAGTACGGGGGCCTACGGGCCTACAATGAGCAGTTCTTC. The V and J genes are TRBV5-1 and TRBJ2-1; D is tentatively TRBD1 or TRBD2 (6 bases each). The ends were cut back, 0 bases at V and 2 bases at J, with 18 bases in the middle. The CDR3 runs 18 residues. In germline, CDR1 is SGHRS, CDR2 YFSETQ.

The table lists this clone with a count of one. The chain joins TRBV5-6 to TRBJ1-3; D gene ambiguous. With 4 bases removed from V and 2 bases from J, the gap between germline ends came to 16 bases. Germline V gene data show CDR1 as SGHDT and CDR2 as YYEEEE. The CDR3 totals 16 residues. The CDR3 here is CASSHGDRETGNTIYF. The CDR3 DNA sequence: TGTGCCAGCAGCCACGGAGATCGGGAGACTGGAAACACCATATATTTT.

V usage is TRBV19 and J usage is TRBJ2-1; D is tentatively TRBD1 or TRBD2 (6 bases each). With 11 bases removed from V and 4 bases from J, the gap between germline ends came to 21 bases. Germline V gene lookup returns CDR1 LNHDA and CDR2 SQIVND (reference sequence). The CDR3 has 15 amino acids. The CDR3 reads CAAMGRGLPYNEQFF. The CDR3 DNA sequence: TGTGCCGCAATGGGCAGGGGACTGCCATACAATGAGCAGTTCTTC.

The chain is built from TRBV15 and TRBJ2-3; D is uncertain. With 0 bases removed from V and 4 bases from J, the gap between germline ends came to 8 bases. Germline CDR1 and CDR2: LNHNV and YYDKDF (reference sequence). This CDR3 region has 14 residues. CDR3 amino acids: CATSRDFGADTQYF. In DNA, the CDR3 is TGTGCCACCAGCAGAGATTTTGGGGCAGATACGCAGTATTTT.

This chain uses TRBV5-1 with TRBJ2-1, with D possibly TRBD1 on 6 matching bases. The V gene's germline CDR1 is SGHRS and CDR2 YFSETQ. The V end lost 4 bases, the J end lost 0 bases, and 14 bases lay between the germline ends. CDR3 size: 16 residues. In DNA form, the CDR3 reads TGCGCCAGCAGCCGGACAGCTTATACCTCCTACAATGAGCAGTTCTTC. Amino acid sequence: CASSRTAYTSYNEQFF.

The chain recombines TRBV4-1 with TRBJ2-3; TRBD1 might be the D (6 bases). V was trimmed by 0 bases and J by 10 bases, leaving 14 bases between them. The CDR3 is 14 amino acids. CDR1 and CDR2 (germline): MGHRA, YSYEKL. In DNA form, the CDR3 reads TGCGCCAGCAGCCAAGAAGGGGGATGGGGTGCGCAGTATTTT. Translation: CASSQEGGWGAQYF.

This chain uses TRBV4-1 with TRBJ2-1, with no clear D. Germline values: CDR1 MGHRA, CDR2 YSYEKL. The CDR3 consists of 16 residues. V gave up 0 bases and J gave up 0 bases, with 9 bases separating them. The CDR3 is CASSQDIESSYNEQFF. The CDR3 coding sequence is TGCGCCAGCAGCCAAGATATCGAGAGCTCCTACAATGAGCAGTTCTTC.

In this sample, this clone turned up once. The rearrangement links TRBV10-3 to TRBJ1-2, with a weak D call TRBD1 (6 bases). V was cut by 7 bases and J by 7 bases, with 19 bases left in between. The CDR3 runs 14 residues. CDR1 and CDR2 from the germline V gene are ENHRY and SYGVKD. The CDR3 is CAITKIQGRGGYTF. The CDR3 DNA reads as TGTGCCATCACCAAAATACAGGGTAGGGGTGGCTACACCTTC.

The V call is TRBV11-3, the J call TRBJ2-5; either TRBD1 or TRBD2 may fit D (5 bases each). Per the germline V gene, CDR1 is SGHNT and CDR2 is YENEEA. The V end was cut by 1 base, the J end by 5 bases, with 14 bases between. This CDR3 has 15 residues. CDR3 sequence (DNA): TGTGCCAGCAGCTTAGGCGCAGGGAGCCGGGAGACCCAGTACTTC. Its protein is CASSLGAGSRETQYF.

The chain couples TRBV29-1 to TRBJ2-7; tentative D call: TRBD1 (6 bases). CDR3 length equals 12 residues. CDR1 SQVTM and CDR2 ANQGSEA come from the germline V gene. Trimming shortened V by 3 bases and J by 7 bases, and 13 bases separated the two germline ends. This chain's CDR3 is CSVERGSGEQYF. CDR3 bases: TGCAGCGTTGAGAGGGGGTCGGGGGAGCAGTACTTC.

CDR3 residues: CASSQETGNYGYTF. In DNA form, the CDR3 reads TGTGCCAGCAGCCAAGAGACAGGGAACTATGGCTACACCTTC. V gene TRBV11-2 combines with J gene TRBJ1-2; 7 bases align to TRBD1. The CDR3 is made up of 14 amino acids. CDR1 is SGHAT and CDR2 is FQNNGV in the germline V gene. Trimming removed 5 bases from V and 2 bases from J; junction bases left unmatched: 5.